The rows below give T cell receptor beta chains drawn from one sample of a study of T cells in Graves' hyperthyroidism and ophthalmopathy. MiXCR, run by TCRdb on the multiplex PCR reads, gives a single entry per CDR3 protein. The sample has 540,000 or so distinct CDR3 sequences; about a sixth are singletons. The sequencing input was blood. Every receptor here comes from a woman in her twenties or thirties with Graves' hyperthyroidism. Both conserved end residues are part of each CDR3. A D gene is named only where the DNA matches it firmly. Clone size, where shown, is once, few, many, or a class for clones that have expanded.

>TRBV29-1|TRBJ1-2|12|NA|many
CSVPRGGYGYTF
TGCAGCGTACCACGGGGGGGCTATGGCTACACCTTC
>TRBV20-1|TRBJ2-7|13|NA|few
CSARRSGSYEQYF
TGCAGTGCTAGACGCTCGGGGTCCTACGAGCAGTACTTC
>TRBV2|TRBJ2-1|17|NA|NA
CASSVHPARGSYNEQFF
TGTGCCAGCAGTGTCCATCCGGCCCGGGGGTCCTACAATGAGCAGTTCTTC
>TRBV7-8|TRBJ2-1|14|TRBD2|NA
CASRILAGGDEQFF
TGTGCCAGCAGAATTCTAGCGGGAGGCGATGAGCAGTTCTTC
>TRBV19|TRBJ2-1|16|TRBD2|few
CASSIIPGGRANEQFF
TGTGCCAGTAGTATCATTCCTGGCGGGAGGGCCAATGAGCAGTTCTTC
>TRBV7-3|TRBJ2-3|16|TRBD2|many
CASSPGLGTFTDTQYF
TGTGCCAGCAGCCCGGGACTAGGAACGTTCACAGATACGCAGTATTTT
>TRBV5-1|TRBJ1-5|15|NA|many
CASSFQGAVGQPQHF
TGCGCCAGCAGCTTTCAGGGAGCAGTCGGTCAGCCCCAGCATTTT
>TRBV12-5|TRBJ2-3|20|TRBD2|many
CASGHFRPQGLAELTDTQYF
TGTGCTAGTGGTCATTTTCGCCCGCAGGGACTAGCGGAGCTCACAGATACGCAGTATTTT
>TRBV7-2|TRBJ2-7|15|NA|many
CASSLNGDNLYEQYF
TGTGCCAGCAGCTTAAATGGCGACAATCTCTACGAGCAGTACTTC
>TRBV4-2|TRBJ1-2|15|NA|few
CASSQVDTSNYGYTF
TGTGCCAGCAGCCAAGTAGACACTTCTAACTATGGCTACACCTTC
>TRBV29-1|TRBJ2-3|14|TRBD2|many
CSVGTSGGTDTQYF
TGCAGCGTGGGGACTAGCGGAGGCACAGATACGCAGTATTTT
>TRBV5-8|TRBJ2-1|15|TRBD2|NA
CASSFGTSGNNEQFF
TGTGCCAGCAGCTTCGGGACTAGCGGCAACAATGAGCAGTTCTTC
>TRBV6-2/TRBV6-3|TRBJ2-3|15|TRBD2|many
CASRDGTSEADTQYF
TGTGCCAGCAGGGACGGGACTAGCGAGGCAGATACGCAGTATTTT
>TRBV7-9|TRBJ2-7|14|TRBD1|few
CASNHAGQGEEQYF
TGTGCCAGCAACCACGCGGGACAGGGCGAAGAGCAGTACTTC
>TRBV30|TRBJ1-1|14|TRBD1|few
CAWSVLTGATEAFF
TGTGCCTGGAGTGTACTTACAGGGGCGACTGAAGCTTTCTTT
>TRBV5-1|TRBJ1-3|16|NA|NA
CASSSGTDTSGNTIYF
TGCGCCAGCAGCTCTGGAACGGACACCTCTGGAAACACCATATATTTT
>TRBV18|TRBJ2-7|13|NA|few
CASSPGRGTEQYF
TGTGCCAGCTCACCGGGACGGGGGACCGAGCAGTACTTC
>TRBV20-1|TRBJ1-1|17|TRBD1|many
CSARVAPTGRIDTEAFF
TGCAGTGCTAGAGTCGCCCCGACAGGGAGGATAGACACTGAAGCTTTCTTT
>TRBV3-1|TRBJ2-3|15|TRBD2|many
CASSLAGGPRDTQYF
TGTGCCAGCAGCCTAGCGGGAGGGCCTAGAGATACGCAGTATTTT
>TRBV5-5|TRBJ2-5|16|TRBD2|many
CASSFFPGLAEETQYF
TGTGCCAGCAGCTTTTTTCCGGGACTAGCGGAGGAGACCCAGTACTTC
>TRBV28|TRBJ2-7|14|NA|many
CASSLPRTSYEQYF
TGTGCCAGCAGTTTGCCTAGGACCTCCTACGAGCAGTACTTC
>TRBV3-1|TRBJ2-1|13|NA|many
CASSLDRNNEQFF
TGTGCCAGCAGCTTGGACAGAAACAATGAGCAGTTCTTC
>TRBV7-2|TRBJ2-7|15|NA|few
CASSPGVVASYEQYF
TGTGCCAGCAGCCCCGGGGTGGTGGCCTCCTACGAGCAGTACTTC
>TRBV6-5|TRBJ2-7|13|TRBD1|many
CASSYNRGHEQYF
TGTGCCAGCAGTTACAACAGGGGCCACGAGCAGTACTTC
>TRBV11-2|TRBJ1-2|15|NA|NA
CASSLDDYYYYGYTF
TGTGCCAGCAGCTTAGATGATTATTACTACTATGGCTACACCTTC
>TRBV10-2|TRBJ1-1|13|NA|NA
CASMKKGSAEAFF
TGCGCCAGCATGAAAAAAGGGTCCGCTGAAGCTTTCTTT
>TRBV13|TRBJ2-1|15|NA|many
CASSSGVGSGDEQFF
TGTGCCAGCAGCTCCGGGGTGGGGTCAGGCGATGAGCAGTTCTTC
>TRBV30|TRBJ1-4|14|NA|few
CAWSGPATNEKLFF
TGTGCCTGGAGTGGCCCTGCAACTAATGAAAAACTGTTTTTT
>TRBV5-1|TRBJ2-2|16|NA|many
CASSFSQGANTGELFF
TGCGCCAGCAGCTTTTCACAGGGTGCGAACACCGGGGAGCTGTTTTTT
>TRBV30|TRBJ1-4|14|NA|NA
CVWKQGQGGEKLFF
TGTGTCTGGAAACAAGGCCAGGGTGGGGAAAAACTGTTTTTT
>TRBV9|TRBJ2-3|15|TRBD2|NA
CASSVVSGGTDTQYF
TGTGCCAGCAGCGTTGTAAGCGGGGGCACAGATACGCAGTATTTT
>TRBV2|TRBJ2-5|12|NA|NA
CASASGQETQYF
TGTGCCAGCGCCAGTGGGCAAGAGACCCAGTACTTC
>TRBV7-9|TRBJ2-7|14|NA|many
CATDGLRSSYEQYF
TGTGCCACCGACGGATTGAGAAGCTCCTACGAGCAGTACTTC
>TRBV27|TRBJ2-1|17|TRBD2|NA
CASSLRPSGVFYNEQFF
TGTGCCAGCAGTTTAAGGCCTAGCGGGGTCTTTTACAATGAGCAGTTCTTC
>TRBV12-3/TRBV12-4|TRBJ2-1|16|NA|NA
CASSARRTEGRDEQFF
TGTGCCAGCAGTGCCCGCCGTACGGAGGGTAGGGATGAGCAGTTCTTC
>TRBV7-9|TRBJ2-1|16|TRBD1|NA
CASSLALGQGNNEQFF
TGTGCCAGCAGCTTAGCCTTGGGACAGGGTAACAATGAGCAGTTCTTC
>TRBV7-2|TRBJ2-3|12|NA|NA
CASSSATDTQYF
TGTGCCAGCAGCTCAGCGACAGATACGCAGTATTTT
>TRBV18|TRBJ1-5|13|NA|many
CASSTDRNQPQHF
TGTGCCAGCTCAACGGACCGCAATCAGCCCCAGCATTTT
>TRBV6-1|TRBJ2-3|14|TRBD2|few
CASKREGSTDTQYF
TGTGCCAGTAAGCGGGAGGGGAGCACAGATACGCAGTATTTT
>TRBV5-1|TRBJ1-1|13|NA|many
CASSPGLGTEAFF
TGCGCCAGCAGTCCAGGCCTCGGGACTGAAGCTTTCTTT
>TRBV3-1|TRBJ2-7|14|NA|many
CASSQGDNSYEQYF
TGTGCCAGCAGCCAAGGGGACAACTCCTACGAGCAGTACTTC
>TRBV5-1|TRBJ2-7|15|NA|many
CASWGLSGGTYEQYF
TGCGCCAGTTGGGGCTTGAGCGGAGGTACCTACGAGCAGTACTTC
>TRBV30|TRBJ2-7|13|NA|many
CAWSPREMYEQYF
TGTGCCTGGAGTCCGAGGGAAATGTACGAGCAGTACTTC
>TRBV7-9|TRBJ1-2|12|NA|NA
CASSYDGYGYTF
TGTGCCAGCAGTTACGACGGCTATGGCTACACCTTC
>TRBV15|TRBJ1-2|15|NA|few
CATSDTQGPSYGYTF
TGTGCCACCTCGGACACCCAGGGGCCTAGCTATGGCTACACCTTC